The 20 T cell receptor beta chains below all came from one sample that was sequenced in a study of T cells in Graves' hyperthyroidism and ophthalmopathy. Amplification yielded TCR beta CDR3 regions, with RNA transcripts as the source. Researchers ran a first-round RT-PCR on the TCR CDR3 using the HTBI primer set. Each CDR3 protein is one row after TCRdb ran MiXCR on the multiplex PCR reads. The sample carries a few hundred thousand distinct CDR3 sequences, approximately 14% recorded once. Sequencing used blood. These receptors originate from a woman between 25 and 40 years old with Graves' hyperthyroidism.

This clonotype occurred many times. The chain is built from TRBV30 and TRBJ1-1; 7 nucleotides line up with TRBD1. From germline, CDR1 is GTSNPN and CDR2 SVGIG (reference sequence). This CDR3 spans 18 amino acids. V dropped 2 bases and J dropped 5; count of bases not matched to a gene: 20. The CDR3 region has the DNA TGTGCCTGGAGTTCTTTCCGGGACAGTCCTTCAGCGAAAACTGAAGCTTTCTTT. Translated: CAWSSFRDSPSAKTEAFF.

This clonotype was observed many times. The chain links TRBV20-1 to TRBJ2-7, with 7 bases lining up with TRBD1. In germline, CDR1 is DFQATT, CDR2 SNEGSKA (reference sequence). This CDR3 has 15 residues. Trimming removed 2 bases from V and 4 bases from J; junction bases left unmatched: 11. The CDR3 reads CSARRLTGVGYEQYF. CDR3 bases: TGCAGTGCTAGACGCCTTACAGGGGTCGGGTACGAGCAGTACTTC.

This chain links TRBV7-9 with TRBJ1-1, with D hard to call. The CDR3 is made up of 18 amino acids. CDR1 and CDR2 (germline): SEHNR, FQNEAQ (reference sequence). Between the trimmed V and J ends, which lost 7 bases and 3 bases, there was a span of 27 bases. DNA for the CDR3: TGTGCCAGCACCCCAATTGTCGATGATATAACGGGATACACTGAAGCTTTCTTT. Protein sequence: CASTPIVDDITGYTEAFF. The full variable domain, completed using reference TRBV7-9 and TRBJ1-1, is DTGVSQNPRHKITKRGQNVTFRCDPISEHNRLYWYRQTLGQGPEFLTYFQNEAQLEKSRLLSDRFSAERPKGSFSTLEIQRTEQGDSAMYLCASTPIVDDITGYTEAFFGQGTRLTVV.

The chain couples TRBV20-1 to TRBJ2-7; D remains unclear. This CDR3 contains 13 residues. Per germline, CDR1 DFQATT and CDR2 SNEGSKA (reference sequence). The germline V and J ends were trimmed by 4 bases and 0 bases, with 10 bases remaining between them. In DNA, the CDR3 is TGCAGTGCTATTACTGCCTACTCCTACGAGCAGTACTTC. It yields the protein CSAITAYSYEQYF.

This clonotype was seen only a few times. The J gene is TRBJ2-3, the V gene TRBV9; a possible D gene is TRBD1 (5 bases). This CDR3 has 17 residues. Germline lookup yields CDR1 SGDLS and CDR2 YYNGEE. Trimming pared 0 bases from V and 1 base from J, leaving 15 bases between. CDR3 DNA sequence: TGTGCCAGCAGCGTAGTGTCCGACAGCGTGGGCACAGATACGCAGTATTTT. Its translation is CASSVVSDSVGTDTQYF.

This clonotype was observed a few times. J is TRBJ2-1 and V is TRBV29-1; D is undetermined. Germline assignment: CDR1 SQVTM and CDR2 ANQGSEA. The CDR3 sequence is 13 residues long. V was cut by 7 bases and J by 5 bases, with 15 bases left in between. The CDR3 DNA is TGCAGCGCCCCTTACCGAACAAACAATGAGCAGTTCTTC. Translation gives CSAPYRTNNEQFF.

The rearrangement uses TRBV7-6 and TRBJ2-1; D might be TRBD1 (9 bases). Trimming shortened V by 5 bases and J by 15 bases, and 17 bases separated the two germline ends. CDR3 length equals 12 residues. Germline CDR1 SGHVS, CDR2 FNYEAQ. CDR3 in DNA: TGTGCCAGCAGCCCGGGGGGGACAGGGTGGTTCTTC. This gives the protein CASSPGGTGWFF.

This rearrangement joins TRBV10-3 to TRBJ1-5; D ambiguous. The CDR3 spans 13 residues. Trimming pared 9 bases from V and 4 bases from J, leaving 13 bases between. Per germline, CDR1 ENHRY and CDR2 SYGVKD. The CDR3, as DNA: TGTGCCATACAAGGAATTCCAAATCAGCCCCAGCATTTT. Its translation is CAIQGIPNQPQHF.

The J gene is TRBJ2-7, the V gene TRBV29-1; perhaps D is TRBD1 or TRBD2 (5 bases each). V was trimmed by 4 bases and J by 0 bases, leaving 10 bases between them. Germline V lookup: CDR1 SQVTM, CDR2 ANQGSEA. The CDR3 extends over 13 amino acids. CDR3: CSVGGQGSYEQYF. The CDR3 bases are TGCAGCGTTGGAGGGCAGGGCTCCTACGAGCAGTACTTC.

V and J are TRBV27 and TRBJ2-1; D unresolved. The length of the CDR3 is 15 residues. With 6 bases removed from V and 2 bases from J, the gap between germline ends came to 14 bases. Germline V lookup: CDR1 MNHEY, CDR2 SMNVEV (reference sequence). CDR3 bases: TGTGCCAGCAGCCGCAGCAGAGGTGCCTACAATGAGCAGTTCTTC. It is translated as CASSRSRGAYNEQFF.

The chain joins TRBV28 to TRBJ2-1; 13 bases match TRBD2. After removal of 5 bases from V and 5 bases from J, the junction contained 12 bases not matched to a gene. Germline values: CDR1 MDHEN, CDR2 SYDVKM. The CDR3 has 18 amino acids. CDR3 sequence reads: CASSLPPGTSGNNNEQFF. DNA of the CDR3: TGTGCCAGCAGTCTGCCTCCTGGGACTAGCGGGAACAACAATGAGCAGTTCTTC.

There are a few counts of this clonotype. The chain carries TRBV7-9 and TRBJ2-1; D perhaps matches TRBD2 (6 bases). V lost 7 bases to trimming and J lost 3 bases, with 19 bases between them. The germline V gene has CDR1 SEHNR and CDR2 FQNEAQ (reference sequence). The CDR3 covers 16 residues. DNA of the CDR3: TGTGCCAGCACCCACAAGGAGGGGCGGAACTACAATGAGCAGTTCTTC. Protein product: CASTHKEGRNYNEQFF.

The sample holds many counts of this clonotype. The chain recombines TRBV7-2 with TRBJ2-1; 9 bases agree with TRBD1. The trim removed 6 bases at V and 8 bases at J, leaving 14 bases unmatched. CDR1 and CDR2 from the germline V gene are SGHTA and FQGNSA. This CDR3 has 16 residues. The CDR3 nucleotides are TGTGCCAGCAGAAGAGCGCCGGGACAGGGTAGCGATGAGCAGTTCTTC. Encoded protein: CASRRAPGQGSDEQFF.

The table lists this clonotype with many counts. The CDR3 nucleotides are TGCGCCAGCAGTGAGGCCTCCGGGGCAGCCTACGAGCAGTACTTC. It translates to CASSEASGAAYEQYF. The V call is TRBV10-1, the J call TRBJ2-7, with D perhaps assigned TRBD1 or TRBD2 (5 bases each). The CDR3 runs to 15 residues. The V end was cut by 2 bases, the J end by 2 bases, with 13 bases between. Germline loops: CDR1 WNHNN, CDR2 SYGVQD (reference sequence).

This clonotype was counted a few times. The V and J genes are TRBV3-1 and TRBJ2-2, with TRBD2 matching 11 bases. The length of the CDR3 is 19 residues. Germline-derived CDR1 and CDR2 are LGHDT and YNNKEL (reference sequence). V dropped 0 bases and J dropped 1; count of bases not matched to a gene: 7. The CDR3 nucleotides read TGTGCCAGCAGCCAAGACACTAGCGGGAGAGGTGGGAACACCGGGGAGCTGTTTTTT. Translating it yields CASSQDTSGRGGNTGELFF.

The chain links TRBV5-8 to TRBJ2-3; TRBD2 agrees at 10 bases. Germline loops: CDR1 SGHTS, CDR2 YDEGEE. The length of the CDR3 is 17 residues. The trim removed 0 bases at V and 2 bases at J, leaving 6 bases unmatched. The CDR3: CASSLGLAGVYTDTQYF. CDR3 DNA: TGTGCCAGCAGCTTGGGCCTAGCGGGAGTTTACACAGATACGCAGTATTTT.

This clonotype was observed at least ten times. The chain employs TRBV28 and TRBJ2-7, with D perhaps being TRBD1 or TRBD2 (5 bases each). The CDR3 sequence is 14 residues long. V was pared by 2 bases and J by 0 bases, with 8 bases between. Germline CDR1 MDHEN, CDR2 SYDVKM. DNA for the CDR3: TGTGCCAGCAGTTTACCGGGGCACTCCTACGAGCAGTACTTC. It codes for CASSLPGHSYEQYF.

The CDR3 nucleotides read TGTGCCACCAGCAGAGATGTGGGAGGGGAAGGGGAGCAGTACTTC. This translates into CATSRDVGGEGEQYF. The J gene is TRBJ2-7, the V gene TRBV15, with TRBD2 matching over 7 bases. Germline-derived CDR1 and CDR2 are LNHNV and YYDKDF (reference sequence). V lost 0 bases to trimming and J lost 7 bases; unmatched junction nucleotides: 9. This CDR3 has 15 residues.

This clonotype was picked up many times. The CDR3 DNA reads TGCAGTGCTAGAGATCTTGGGGGAGGGCCGTACGAGCAGTACTTC. Its translation: CSARDLGGGPYEQYF. V usage is TRBV20-1 and J usage is TRBJ2-7, with 7 bases lining up with TRBD2. The V gene's germline CDR1 is DFQATT and CDR2 SNEGSKA (reference sequence). The CDR3 sequence is 15 residues long. The ends lost 0 bases at V and 4 bases at J; junction bases unmatched: 9.

This chain links TRBV20-1 with TRBJ2-3; 11 bases match TRBD2. The CDR3 contains 15 residues. Germline V gene lookup returns CDR1 DFQATT and CDR2 SNEGSKA (reference sequence). Losses at the gene ends were 6 bases for V and 3 bases for J; bases not matched to a gene: 8. CDR3: CSADGLAGGTDTQYF. The CDR3 DNA follows: TGCAGTGCAGACGGACTAGCGGGCGGGACAGATACGCAGTATTTT.